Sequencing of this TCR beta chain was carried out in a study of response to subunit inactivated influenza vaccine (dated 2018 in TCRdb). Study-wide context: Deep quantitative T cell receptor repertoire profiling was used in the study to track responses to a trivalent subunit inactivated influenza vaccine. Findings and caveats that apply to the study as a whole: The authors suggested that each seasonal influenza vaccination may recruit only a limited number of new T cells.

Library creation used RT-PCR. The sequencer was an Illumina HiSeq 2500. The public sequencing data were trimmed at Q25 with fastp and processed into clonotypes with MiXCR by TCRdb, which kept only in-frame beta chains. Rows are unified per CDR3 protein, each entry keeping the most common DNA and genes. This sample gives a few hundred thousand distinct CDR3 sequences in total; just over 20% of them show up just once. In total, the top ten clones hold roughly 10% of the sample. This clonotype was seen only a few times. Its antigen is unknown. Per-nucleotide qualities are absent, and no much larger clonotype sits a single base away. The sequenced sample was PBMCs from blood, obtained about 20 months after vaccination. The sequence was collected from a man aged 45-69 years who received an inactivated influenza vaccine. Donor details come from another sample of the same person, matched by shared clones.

The DNA is TGCAGTGCTAGAGATCTACCCCGACAGGATAATTCACCCCTCCACTTT. The translation is CSARDLPRQDNSPLHF. The chain is assembled from TRBV20-1 and TRBJ1-6; a tentative D match to TRBD1 spans 6 bases. V lost 0 bases and J lost 5 bases; the stretch between them is 14 bases long. CDR1 and CDR2 are read off the germline V gene (reference sequence) as DFQATT and SNEGSKA. CDR3 length: 16 amino acids, cysteine to phenylalanine. Of all the DNA, just the CDR3 is kept, 48 bases in frame from base 1.